The clone carrying this T cell receptor beta chain was seen repeatedly, ten times or more. Its antigen is unidentified. Germline V gene sequence: CDR1 DFQATT, CDR2 SNEGSKA (reference sequence). V was clipped by 0 bases and J by 7 bases, with 16 bases between them. There are 15 residues in the CDR3. These data belong to a study of identical twins. Findings of the study overall: It was possible that invariant MAIT and iNKT cells partly confounded the zero-insertion analyses. Modelling approaches yielded underestimates of out-of-frame TCR alpha sharing between monozygotic twins.

Unique molecular identifiers were in the cDNA, with template-switch universal primer binding. TCRdb re-analysed the 5' RACE reads in MiXCR, keeping a single row per CDR3 protein. The table lists approximately 700,000 distinct CDR3 sequences, 6% to 6.5% of them singletons, with approximately 2% in the top ten. This TCR was recovered from a man between 18 and 35 years old in good health. The chain recombines TRBV20-1 with TRBJ2-1; possible D gene TRBD2, 5 bases. Sequenced sample: naive T cells sorted from blood. The CDR3 here is CSARDPTTGVNEQFF. The CDR3 DNA is TGCAGTGCTAGAGATCCTACCACCGGGGTGAATGAGCAGTTCTTC.